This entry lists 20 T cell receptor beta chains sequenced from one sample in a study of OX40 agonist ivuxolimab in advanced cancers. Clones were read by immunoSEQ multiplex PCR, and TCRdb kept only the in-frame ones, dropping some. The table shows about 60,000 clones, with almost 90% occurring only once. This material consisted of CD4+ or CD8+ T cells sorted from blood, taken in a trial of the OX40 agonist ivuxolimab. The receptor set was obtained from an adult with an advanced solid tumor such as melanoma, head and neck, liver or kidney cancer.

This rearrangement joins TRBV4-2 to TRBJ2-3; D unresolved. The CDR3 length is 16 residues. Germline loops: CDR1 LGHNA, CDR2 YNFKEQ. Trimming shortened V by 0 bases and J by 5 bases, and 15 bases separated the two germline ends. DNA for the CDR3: TGTGCCAGCAGCCAAGAGTTTAGAAACCACGGAGATACGCAGTATTTT. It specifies CASSQEFRNHGDTQYF.

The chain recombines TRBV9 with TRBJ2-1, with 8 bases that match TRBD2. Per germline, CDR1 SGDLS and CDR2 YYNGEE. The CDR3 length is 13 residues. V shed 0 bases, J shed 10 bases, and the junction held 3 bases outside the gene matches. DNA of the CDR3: TGTGCCAGCAGCGTAGTAGCGGGAAAGGAGCAGTTCTTC. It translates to CASSVVAGKEQFF.

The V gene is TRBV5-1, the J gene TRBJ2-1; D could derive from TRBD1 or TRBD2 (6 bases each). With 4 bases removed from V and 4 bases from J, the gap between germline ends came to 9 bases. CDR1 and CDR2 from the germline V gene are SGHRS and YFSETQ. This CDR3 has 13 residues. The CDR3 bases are TGCGCCAGCAGCCGGGGGCTGTACAATGAGCAGTTCTTC. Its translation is CASSRGLYNEQFF.

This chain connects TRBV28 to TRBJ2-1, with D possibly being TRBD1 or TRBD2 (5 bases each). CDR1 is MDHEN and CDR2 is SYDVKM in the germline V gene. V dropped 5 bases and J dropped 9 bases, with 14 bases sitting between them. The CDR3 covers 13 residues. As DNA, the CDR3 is TGTGCCAGCAGTCGCAATCCGGGACCTGAGCAGTTCTTC. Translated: CASSRNPGPEQFF.

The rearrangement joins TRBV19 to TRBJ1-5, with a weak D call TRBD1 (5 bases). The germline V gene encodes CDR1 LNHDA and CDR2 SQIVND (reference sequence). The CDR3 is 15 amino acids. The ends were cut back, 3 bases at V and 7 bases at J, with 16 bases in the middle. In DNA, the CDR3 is TGTGCCAGTAGTATTGGCTCAGGGTCCGGCCAGCCCCAGCATTTT. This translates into CASSIGSGSGQPQHF.

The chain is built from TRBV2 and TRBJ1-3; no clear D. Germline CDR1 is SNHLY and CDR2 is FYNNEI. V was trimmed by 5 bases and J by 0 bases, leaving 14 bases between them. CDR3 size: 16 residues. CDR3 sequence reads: CASSLLIRSSGNTIYF. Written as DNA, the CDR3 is TGTGCCAGCAGTCTATTGATAAGGAGCTCTGGAAACACCATATATTTT.

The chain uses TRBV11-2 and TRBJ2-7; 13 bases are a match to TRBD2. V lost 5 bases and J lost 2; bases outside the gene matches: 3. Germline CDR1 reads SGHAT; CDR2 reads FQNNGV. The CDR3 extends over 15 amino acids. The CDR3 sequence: CASSKGLAGTYEQYF. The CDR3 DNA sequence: TGTGCCAGCAGCAAGGGACTAGCGGGAACCTACGAGCAGTACTTC.

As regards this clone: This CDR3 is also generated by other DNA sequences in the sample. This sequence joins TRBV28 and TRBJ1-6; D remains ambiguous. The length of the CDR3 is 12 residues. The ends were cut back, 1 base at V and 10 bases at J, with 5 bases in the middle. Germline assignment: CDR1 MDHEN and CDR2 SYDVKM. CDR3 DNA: TGTGCCAGCAGTTTATTTGGATCACCCCTCCACTTT. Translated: CASSLFGSPLHF.

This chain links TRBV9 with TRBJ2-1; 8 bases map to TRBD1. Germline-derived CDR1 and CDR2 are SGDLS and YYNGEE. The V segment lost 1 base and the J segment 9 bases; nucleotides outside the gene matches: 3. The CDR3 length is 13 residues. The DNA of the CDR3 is TGTGCCAGCAGCGTAACAACAGGGGGTGAGCAGTTCTTC. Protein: CASSVTTGGEQFF.

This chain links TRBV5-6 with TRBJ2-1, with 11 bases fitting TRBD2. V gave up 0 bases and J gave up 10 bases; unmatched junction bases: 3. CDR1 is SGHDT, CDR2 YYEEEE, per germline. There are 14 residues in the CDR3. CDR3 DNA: TGTGCCAGCAGCTTGGCACTAGCGGGAGTCGAGCAGTTCTTC. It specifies CASSLALAGVEQFF.

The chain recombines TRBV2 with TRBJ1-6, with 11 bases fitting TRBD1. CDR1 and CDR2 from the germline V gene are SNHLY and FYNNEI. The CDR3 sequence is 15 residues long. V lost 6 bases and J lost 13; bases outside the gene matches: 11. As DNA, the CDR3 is TGTGCCAGCAGCGCCAAGGGACAGGGGGGAAGGCCCCTCCACTTT. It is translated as CASSAKGQGGRPLHF.

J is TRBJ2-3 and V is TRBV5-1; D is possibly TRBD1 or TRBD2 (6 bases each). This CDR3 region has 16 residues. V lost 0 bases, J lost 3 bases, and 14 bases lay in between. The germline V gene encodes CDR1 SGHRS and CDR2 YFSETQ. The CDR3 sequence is CASSLAGAGWTDTQYF. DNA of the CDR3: TGCGCCAGCAGCTTGGCGGGGGCGGGATGGACAGATACGCAGTATTTT.

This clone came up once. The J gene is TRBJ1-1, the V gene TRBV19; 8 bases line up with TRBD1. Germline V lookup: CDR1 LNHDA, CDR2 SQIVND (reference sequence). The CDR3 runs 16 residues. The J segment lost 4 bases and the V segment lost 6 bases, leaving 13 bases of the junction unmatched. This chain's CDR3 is CASSPGRSGGVTEAFF. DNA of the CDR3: TGTGCCAGTAGCCCCGGGCGATCAGGGGGCGTCACTGAAGCTTTCTTT.

In DNA, the CDR3 is TGTGCCAGCAGCCAAGATGCGGTAGTTGGCAATGAGCAGTTCTTC. Its protein product is CASSQDAVVGNEQFF. The rearrangement joins TRBV4-2 to TRBJ2-1; no firm D call. This CDR3 has 15 amino acids. Germline lookup yields CDR1 LGHNA and CDR2 YNFKEQ. Trimming removed 0 bases from V and 6 bases from J, with 12 bases in between.

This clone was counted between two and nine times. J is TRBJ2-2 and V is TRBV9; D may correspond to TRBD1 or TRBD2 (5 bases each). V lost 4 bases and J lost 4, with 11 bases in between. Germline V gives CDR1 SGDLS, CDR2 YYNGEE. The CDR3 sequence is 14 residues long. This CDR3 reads CASSIRDATGELFF. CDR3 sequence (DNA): TGTGCCAGCAGCATCCGGGACGCCACCGGGGAGCTGTTTTTT.

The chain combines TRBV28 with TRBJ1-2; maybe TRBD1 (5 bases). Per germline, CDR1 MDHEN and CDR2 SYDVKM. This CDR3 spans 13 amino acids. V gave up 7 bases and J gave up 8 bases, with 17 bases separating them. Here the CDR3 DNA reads TGTGCCAGCACAGCAGGCCTCCGGGGGGGCTACACCTTC. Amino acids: CASTAGLRGGYTF.

CDR3: CASGLVIDTQYF. The CDR3 nucleotides read TGTGCTAGTGGTTTGGTAATAGATACGCAGTATTTT. The genes are TRBV12-5 and TRBJ2-3; D is ambiguous. Germline assignment: CDR1 LGHNT and CDR2 FRNRAP. Trimming pared 0 bases from V and 5 bases from J, leaving 3 bases between. The CDR3 is 12 amino acids. Using reference TRBV12-5 and TRBJ2-3 for the parts outside the CDR3, the full variable domain is DARVTQTPRHKVTEMGQEVTMRCQPILGHNTVFWYRQTMMQGLELLAYFRNRAPLDDSGMPKDRFSAEMPDATLATLKIQPSEPRDSAVYFCASGLVIDTQYFGPGTRLTVL.

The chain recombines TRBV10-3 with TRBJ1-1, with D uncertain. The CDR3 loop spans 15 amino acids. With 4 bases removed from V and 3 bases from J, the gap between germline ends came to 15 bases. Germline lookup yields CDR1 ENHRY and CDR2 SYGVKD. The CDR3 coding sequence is TGTGCCATCAGTGTGAGGGAAGTTAAAGACACTGAAGCTTTCTTT. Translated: CAISVREVKDTEAFF.

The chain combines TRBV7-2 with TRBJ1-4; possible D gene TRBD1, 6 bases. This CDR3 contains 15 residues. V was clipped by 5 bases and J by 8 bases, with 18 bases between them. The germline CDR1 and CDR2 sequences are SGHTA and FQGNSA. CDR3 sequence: CASSLTQDSREKLFF. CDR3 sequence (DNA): TGTGCCAGCAGCCTCACTCAGGACAGTCGCGAAAAACTGTTTTTT.

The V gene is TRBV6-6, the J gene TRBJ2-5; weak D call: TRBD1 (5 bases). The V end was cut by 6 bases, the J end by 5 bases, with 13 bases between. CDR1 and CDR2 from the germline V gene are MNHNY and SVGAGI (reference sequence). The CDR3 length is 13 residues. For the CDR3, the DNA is TGTGCCAGCAGAGCGCCAGGGCTCGAGACCCAGTACTTC. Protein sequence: CASRAPGLETQYF.